A single sample gave rise to the 10 T cell receptor beta chains below, sequenced in a study of read filtering for tumor transcriptome and immune sequencing. The library was built from approximately 400 ng RNA with molecular barcoded adaptors for alpha/delta and beta/gamma chains. TCRdb re-called the reads with MiXCR, one entry per CDR3 protein. The table has 39,000 or so distinct CDR3 sequences, roughly 13% seen once; the top ten hold roughly 31%. Sequenced: a population of CD138-negative cells sorted from bone marrow. The receptors here all came from a donor aged 40 or older with multiple myeloma.

Comments on this clonotype: A read error is possible here, since a much larger clone lies one base away. The V and J genes are TRBV7-6 and TRBJ2-5, with 7 positions matching TRBD1. Germline values: CDR1 SGHVS, CDR2 FNYEAQ. Losses at the gene ends were 4 bases for V and 4 bases for J; bases not matched to a gene: 9. The CDR3 runs to 15 residues. Here the CDR3 DNA reads TGTGCCAGCAGCTCCGTACAGGGGAAAAGAGAGACCCAGTACTTC. Amino acid sequence: CASSSVQGKRETQYF.

This clonotype was seen more than once but under ten times. The chain is built from TRBV6-2 or TRBV6-3 and TRBJ1-2; the D is unclear. From germline, CDR1 is MNHEY and CDR2 SVGEGT. Trimming removed 5 bases from V and 2 bases from J, with 12 bases in between. This CDR3 comprises 14 residues. For the CDR3, the DNA is TGTGCCAGCAGTGCAGGATCAGCAAACTATGGCTACACCTTC. Encoded protein: CASSAGSANYGYTF.

In this sample, this clonotype turned up many times. DNA of the CDR3: TGCGCCAGCAGCCAAGTACAGGGGGCGAGCACAGATACGCAGTATTTT. It is translated as CASSQVQGASTDTQYF. The chain joins TRBV4-1 to TRBJ2-3; 9 bases line up with TRBD1. CDR3 length equals 16 residues. The junction had 2 bases not matched to a gene; V was cut back by 1 base and J by 0 bases. From germline, CDR1 is MGHRA and CDR2 YSYEKL.

This clonotype was detected only a few times. The V and J genes are TRBV18 and TRBJ2-1; D not certain. Germline V CDR1 and CDR2: KGHSH, LQKENI. Trimming removed 0 bases from V and 10 bases from J, with 7 bases in between. This CDR3 region has 12 residues. CDR3 protein: CASSPPLTEQFF. The CDR3 DNA is TGTGCCAGCTCACCACCGCTAACAGAGCAGTTCTTC.

Comment on this clonotype: At one of its ends the junction is not consistent with the germline gene, which may arise from a read error. The chain joins TRBV5-6 to TRBJ2-7; D is unresolved. The CDR3 extends over 13 amino acids. The germline V gene encodes CDR1 SGHDT and CDR2 YYEEEE. CDR3 region: CTSSWELQREQYF. Written as DNA, the CDR3 is TGTACCAGCAGCTGGGAACTCCAGCGTGAGCAGTACTTC.

In its sample, this clonotype was seen many times. The rearrangement uses TRBV11-2 and TRBJ2-7, with D maybe TRBD2 (6 bases). Germline CDR1 is SGHAT and CDR2 is FQNNGV. There are 13 residues in the CDR3. Deletions cut 8 bases from V and 4 bases from J, with 15 bases between. The chain's CDR3 is CASGRMAGYEQYF. The CDR3 nucleotides are TGTGCCAGCGGAAGAATGGCGGGGTACGAGCAGTACTTC.

This clonotype was seen repeatedly, ten times or more. This chain uses TRBV9 with TRBJ2-5, with 12 bases identical to TRBD2. CDR1 and CDR2 from the germline V gene are SGDLS and YYNGEE. Trimming at V came to 4 bases and at J to 5 bases, leaving 12 bases not matched to a gene. The CDR3 runs 17 residues. CDR3 in DNA: TGTGCCAGCAGCTGGACTAGCGGGAACGGGGGTGTGGAGACCCAGTACTTC. It is translated as CASSWTSGNGGVETQYF.

Many counts were recorded for this clonotype. The V gene is TRBV20-1, the J gene TRBJ2-3; 8 positions match TRBD1. In germline, CDR1 is DFQATT, CDR2 SNEGSKA (reference sequence). J gave up 10 bases and V 0 bases, and 3 bases lay outside the gene matches. The CDR3 consists of 12 residues. The CDR3 region is CSARESTGAQYF. As DNA, the CDR3 is TGCAGTGCTAGAGAGTCGACAGGGGCGCAGTATTTT.

The sample holds many counts of this clonotype. The chain uses TRBV3-1 and TRBJ1-1, with D hard to call. Germline-derived CDR1 and CDR2 are LGHDT and YNNKEL (reference sequence). V lost 4 bases and J 2 bases, leaving 14 bases between the germline ends. The CDR3 totals 15 residues. The CDR3 spells CASSPVRAPNTEAFF. For the CDR3, the DNA is TGTGCCAGCAGCCCCGTGAGGGCCCCAAACACTGAAGCTTTCTTT.

CDR3 sequence: CASSPGRQNSYEQYF. Written as DNA, the CDR3 is TGTGCCAGCAGTCCGGGACGACAGAATTCCTACGAGCAGTACTTC. The V gene is TRBV12-3 or TRBV12-4, the J gene TRBJ2-7; D tentatively reads TRBD1 or TRBD2 (5 bases each). V lost 5 bases and J lost 1, with 15 bases in between. This CDR3 is 15 amino acids long.